This T cell receptor beta chain emerged from a study of T cell changes during pregnancy in multiple sclerosis. TCRdb's copy holds only in-frame clones and misses some; the assay was immunoSEQ multiplex PCR. The sample has 110,000 or so clones; approximately 94% are singletons. The CDR3 is 13 amino acids. The germline V gene has CDR1 SEHNR and CDR2 FQNEAQ (reference sequence). V lost 5 bases and J lost 6, with 14 bases in between. This chain connects TRBV7-9 to TRBJ2-7; D remains ambiguous. This TCR was sampled from a female donor with multiple sclerosis, enrolled in a pregnancy study. The specimen was peripheral blood, collected before pregnancy. The DNA for the CDR3 is TGTGCCAGCAGCGTAAATTCGTGGAGCGAGCAGTACTTC. It codes for CASSVNSWSEQYF. The variable domain in full, with the rest retrieved from reference TRBV7-9 and TRBJ2-7, is DTGVSQNPRHKITKRGQNVTFRCDPISEHNRLYWYRQTLGQGPEFLTYFQNEAQLEKSRLLSDRFSAERPKGSFSTLEIQRTEQGDSAMYLCASSVNSWSEQYFGPGTRLTVT.